Listed below are T cell receptor beta chains from one sample, sequenced in a study of T cell responses to AZD1222 COVID-19 vaccine. The table came from immunoSEQ multiplex PCR; TCRdb's copy has only in-frame clones and leaves some out. The sample consists of about 120,000 clones, 80% to 90% of them appearing once. Sequencing was performed on peripheral blood, taken on day 0 of AZD1222 vaccination. The receptors derive from an adult in good health. Each CDR3 is given without its conserved first and last residue. Size is stated for part of the rows, as once, few or many counts, or as a class when the clone is expanded.

j_call v_call clone_size cdr3_aa
TRBJ2-3 TRBV2 . ASRGWGDTSTDTQY
TRBJ2-7 TRBV10-2 . ASRTSSRPYEQY
TRBJ1-5 TRBV2 once ASTEQGTLLNQPQH
TRBJ2-1 TRBV4-2 . ASSQARGGGNNEQF
TRBJ1-6 TRBV29-1 . SVADSSYNSPLH
TRBJ1-5 TRBV6-1 . ASSEIPSQPQH
TRBJ1-1 TRBV24-1 . ATSDPRHGQAF
TRBJ2-1 TRBV6-4 . ASSDSASGGDEQF
TRBJ1-1 TRBV7-2 . ASSLFFIAGGAGTEAF
TRBJ2-5 TRBV27 . ASREADKETQY
TRBJ1-4 TRBV29-1 . SVPGQGAWTNEKLF
TRBJ1-1 TRBV5-1 few ASSLSPLQGNTEAF
TRBJ1-2 TRBV30 . ASADQGAGGYT